This T cell receptor (beta chain) originates from a study of blood T cell repertoires in COVID-19. At the level of the study: Whether acute or convalescent, the COVID-19 samples came from the United States, Italy and Spain.

Followed over time, Seattle patients had been enrolled while infection was active. The CDR3 is 14 residues long. The trim removed 6 bases at V and 5 bases at J, leaving 7 bases unmatched. Germline lookup yields CDR1 MRHNA and CDR2 SNTAGT. Original analysis: Scientists estimated how many nucleated cells there were by amplifying reference gene primers. Measured with immunoSEQ multiplex PCR; TCRdb has only the in-frame clones, and not every one. V and J calls and clone size are as listed in that table; D and trimming were resolved from the DNA. The sample lists about 260,000 clones, 75% to 95% occurring once.

Sequenced material: peripheral blood. The clonotype originates from a person aged 18-35 years with COVID-19, enrolled during active disease. This sequence joins TRBV6-4 and TRBJ2-3; TRBD1 matches at 8 bases. The CDR3 reads CASRRQGQGDTQYF. DNA for the CDR3: TGTGCCAGCAGGAGACAGGGGCAGGGAGATACGCAGTATTTT.